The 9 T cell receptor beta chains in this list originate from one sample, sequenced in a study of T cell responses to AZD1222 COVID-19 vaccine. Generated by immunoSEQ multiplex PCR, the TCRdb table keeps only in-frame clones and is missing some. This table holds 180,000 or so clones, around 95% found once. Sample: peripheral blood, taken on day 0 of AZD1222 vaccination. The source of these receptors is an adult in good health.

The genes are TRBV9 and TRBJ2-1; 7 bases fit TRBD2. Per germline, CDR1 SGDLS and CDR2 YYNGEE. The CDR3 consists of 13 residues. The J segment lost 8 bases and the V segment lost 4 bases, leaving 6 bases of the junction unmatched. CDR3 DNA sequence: TGTGCCAGCAGCACCGGGACTACAGATGAGCAGTTCTTC. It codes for CASSTGTTDEQFF.

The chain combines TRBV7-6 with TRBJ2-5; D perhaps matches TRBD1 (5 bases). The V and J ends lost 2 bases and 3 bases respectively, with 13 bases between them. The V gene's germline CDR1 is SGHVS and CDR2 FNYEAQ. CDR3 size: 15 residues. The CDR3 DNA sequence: TGTGCCAGCAGCTTATCCGGTCGCAGGGAAGAGACCCAGTACTTC. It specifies CASSLSGRREETQYF.

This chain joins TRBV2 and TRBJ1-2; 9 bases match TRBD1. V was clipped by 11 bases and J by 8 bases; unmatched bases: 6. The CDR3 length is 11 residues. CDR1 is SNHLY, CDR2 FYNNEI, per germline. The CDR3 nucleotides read TGTGCCGGGGACAGGGTCGGCGGCTACACCTTC. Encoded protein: CAGDRVGGYTF.

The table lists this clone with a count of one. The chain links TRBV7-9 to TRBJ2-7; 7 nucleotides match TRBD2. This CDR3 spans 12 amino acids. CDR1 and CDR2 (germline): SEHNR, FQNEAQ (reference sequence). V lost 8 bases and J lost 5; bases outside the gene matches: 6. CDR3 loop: CASGEGLNEQYF. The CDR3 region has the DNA TGTGCCAGCGGGGAGGGACTGAACGAGCAGTACTTC.

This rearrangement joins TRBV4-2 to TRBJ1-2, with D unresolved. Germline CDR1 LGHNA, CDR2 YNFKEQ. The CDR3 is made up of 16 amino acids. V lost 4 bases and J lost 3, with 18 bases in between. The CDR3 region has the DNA TGTGCCAGCAGCCGACCGAGCGGGGTTCGGGACTATGGCTACACCTTC. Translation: CASSRPSGVRDYGYTF.

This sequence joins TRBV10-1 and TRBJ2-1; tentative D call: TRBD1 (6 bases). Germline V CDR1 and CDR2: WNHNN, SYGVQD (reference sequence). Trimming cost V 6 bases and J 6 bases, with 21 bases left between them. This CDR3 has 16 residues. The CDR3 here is CASSASRAGALNEQFF. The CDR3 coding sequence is TGCGCCAGCAGCGCCAGCCGGGCAGGGGCCCTCAATGAGCAGTTCTTC.

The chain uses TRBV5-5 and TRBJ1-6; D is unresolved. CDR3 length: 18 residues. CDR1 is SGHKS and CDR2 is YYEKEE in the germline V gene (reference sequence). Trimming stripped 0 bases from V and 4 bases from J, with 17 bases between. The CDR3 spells CASSLDRLGGYYNSPLHF. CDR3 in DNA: TGTGCCAGCAGCTTGGACCGCCTTGGAGGTTATTATAATTCACCCCTCCACTTT. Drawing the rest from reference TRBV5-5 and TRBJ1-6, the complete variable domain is DAGVTQSPTHLIKTRGQQVTLRCSPISGHKSVSWYQQVLGQGPQFIFQYYEKEERGRGNFPDRFSARQFPNYSSELNVNALLLGDSALYLCASSLDRLGGYYNSPLHFGNGTRLTVT.

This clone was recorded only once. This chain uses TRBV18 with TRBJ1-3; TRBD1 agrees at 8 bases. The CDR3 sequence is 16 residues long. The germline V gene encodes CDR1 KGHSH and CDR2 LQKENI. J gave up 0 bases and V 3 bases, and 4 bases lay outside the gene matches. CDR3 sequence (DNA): TGTGCCAGCTCACCGGGACAGGCTTCCTCTGGAAACACCATATATTTT. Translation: CASSPGQASSGNTIYF.

The CDR3 bases are TGTGCCAGCAGCTTAGCGATCGGGGGGCGCGTGAATGAGCAGTTCTTC. Its translation: CASSLAIGGRVNEQFF. This chain uses TRBV7-7 with TRBJ2-1, with D tentatively TRBD2 (7 bases). The CDR3 runs to 16 residues. Germline V gene lookup returns CDR1 SSHAT and CDR2 FNYEAQ (reference sequence). Trimming removed 0 bases from V and 7 bases from J, with 16 bases in between.